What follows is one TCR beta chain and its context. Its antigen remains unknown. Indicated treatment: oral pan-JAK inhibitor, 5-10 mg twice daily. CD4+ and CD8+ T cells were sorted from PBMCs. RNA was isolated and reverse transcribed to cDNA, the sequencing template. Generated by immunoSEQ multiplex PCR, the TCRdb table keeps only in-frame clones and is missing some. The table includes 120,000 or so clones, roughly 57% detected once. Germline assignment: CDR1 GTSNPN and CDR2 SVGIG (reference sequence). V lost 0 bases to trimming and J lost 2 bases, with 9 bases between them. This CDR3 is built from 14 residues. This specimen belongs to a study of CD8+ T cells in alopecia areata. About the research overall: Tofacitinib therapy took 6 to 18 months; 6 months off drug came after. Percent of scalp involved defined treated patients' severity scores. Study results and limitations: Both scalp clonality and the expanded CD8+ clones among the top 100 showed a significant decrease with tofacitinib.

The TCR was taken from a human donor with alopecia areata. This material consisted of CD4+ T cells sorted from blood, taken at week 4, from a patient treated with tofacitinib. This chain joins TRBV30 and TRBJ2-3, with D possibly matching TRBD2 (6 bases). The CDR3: CAWSVGGNTDTQYF. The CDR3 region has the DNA TGTGCCTGGAGTGTAGGCGGGAACACAGATACGCAGTATTTT.